This T cell receptor (beta chain) came from a study of T cell responses to AZD1222 COVID-19 vaccine. Study at large: Second-dose schedules of about 4 or about 12 weeks were combined. Study outcomes and limitations: Spike regions recognized by vaccine-associated CD4 TCRs spanned the protein, led by 160-218 and 743-854. Just six people given AZD1222 tested seropositive at baseline.

TCRdb's table, derived via immunoSEQ multiplex PCR, lists solely in-frame clones and lacks some. The data contain 95,000 to 150,000 clones, 89% of them singletons. CDR1 SGHAT and CDR2 FQDESV come from the germline V gene (reference sequence). V lost 5 bases to trimming and J lost 2 bases, with 13 bases between them. The CDR3 has 14 residues. On this clone: Its antigen is not identified.

The TCR originated in an adult in good health. The chain uses TRBV11-1 and TRBJ2-7, with D perhaps assigned TRBD1 or TRBD2 (5 bases each). Sequencing was performed on peripheral blood, taken on day 0 of AZD1222 vaccination. The CDR3 protein is CASSIGRGAYEQYF. In DNA, the CDR3 is TGTGCCAGCAGCATTGGACGGGGCGCCTACGAGCAGTACTTC.